The rows below give T cell receptor beta chains drawn from one sample of a study of blood T cell repertoires in COVID-19. The repertoire was sequenced with immunoSEQ multiplex PCR; TCRdb's copy has only in-frame clones and lacks some. The data contain 160,000 or so clones, 75% to 80% of them singletons. Sequenced: peripheral blood. The receptors derive from an elderly woman with acute or convalescent COVID-19. The CDR3 runs from the conserved cysteine through the conserved F or W. A D gene is named only where the DNA matches it firmly. The size field is filled for only some rows; it gives once, few, many or a size class.

TRBV19,TRBJ1-1,-,TRBD1,CASSWDRGPHTEAFF,TGTGCCAGTAGTTGGGACAGGGGGCCCCACACTGAAGCTTTCTTT
TRBV1,TRBJ1-5,-,-,CTSSQDPLTGNSNQPQHF,TGCACCAGCAGCCAAGATCCCTTGACAGGGAATAGCAATCAGCCCCAGCATTTT
TRBV7-9,TRBJ1-2,-,-,CASSLSQGPNYGYTF,TGTGCCAGCAGCTTGAGTCAGGGGCCAAACTATGGCTACACCTTC
TRBV10-1,TRBJ1-1,many,TRBD1,CASSPYPGQATPGNTEAFF,TGCGCCAGCAGTCCCTATCCGGGACAGGCGACTCCGGGGAACACTGAAGCTTTCTTT
TRBV6-6,TRBJ1-1,-,-,CASSLRDTGMNTEAFF,TGTGCCAGCAGCCTTCGGGACACTGGTATGAACACTGAAGCTTTCTTT
TRBV4-1,TRBJ1-2,-,TRBD1,CASSRDPGQGAYGYTF,TGCGCCAGCAGCCGAGATCCGGGACAGGGGGCGTATGGCTACACCTTC
TRBV3-1/TRBV3-2,TRBJ2-7,-,-,CASSQVTSYEQYF,TGTGCCAGCAGCCAAGTGACATCCTACGAGCAGTACTTC
TRBV2,TRBJ1-6,-,-,CASSGRVAQNSPLHF,TGTGCCAGCAGCGGGAGGGTAGCGCAGAATTCACCCCTCCACTTT
TRBV18,TRBJ2-7,few,TRBD1,CASSPGTGPYEQYF,TGTGCCAGCTCACCTGGGACAGGACCCTACGAGCAGTACTTC
TRBV30,TRBJ2-7,-,TRBD1,CAGQGTYEQYF,TGTGCCGGACAGGGAACCTACGAGCAGTACTTC
TRBV19,TRBJ2-7,-,TRBD2,CASSIVPVAGNEQYF,TGTGCCAGTAGTATAGTTCCAGTAGCGGGGAACGAGCAGTACTTC
TRBV7-9,TRBJ2-5,-,-,CASSLDDSRVIETQYF,TGTGCCAGCAGCTTAGACGATTCGAGGGTTATCGAGACCCAGTACTTC
TRBV3-1/TRBV3-2,TRBJ1-2,once,-,CASSQDPARGGYTF,TGTGCCAGCAGCCAAGATCCGGCCCGCGGGGGCTACACCTTC
TRBV11-2,TRBJ1-1,-,-,CASSTRLGGVNTEAFF,TGTGCCAGCAGCACCCGGCTGGGGGGAGTGAACACTGAAGCTTTCTTT
TRBV28,TRBJ1-1,-,-,CASSLQGILYTEAFF,TGTGCCAGCAGTTTGCAGGGAATCCTGTACACTGAAGCTTTCTTT
TRBV7-9,TRBJ2-7,-,TRBD1,CASSFVQTGAHEQYF,TGTGCCAGCAGCTTCGTTCAGACAGGGGCCCACGAGCAGTACTTC
TRBV3-1/TRBV3-2,TRBJ2-5,once,-,CASSQVRFEGQYF,TGTGCCAGCAGCCAAGTGCGCTTCGAGGGCCAGTACTTC
TRBV5-6,TRBJ2-2,-,TRBD2,CASSPTGRGGSGELFF,TGTGCCAGCAGCCCTACGGGGCGGGGGGGGTCCGGGGAGCTGTTTTTT
TRBV7-2,TRBJ1-5,-,-,CASSLTVTGNQPQHF,TGTGCCAGCAGCTTAACCGTTACGGGGAATCAGCCCCAGCATTTT
TRBV5-4,TRBJ1-2,-,-,CASSLDSLYGYTF,TGTGCCAGCAGCTTGGACAGCCTCTATGGCTACACCTTC
TRBV2,TRBJ1-2,-,-,CASSPYTPGAQSGYTF,TGTGCCAGCAGTCCATATACCCCAGGGGCCCAGTCGGGCTACACCTTC
TRBV18,TRBJ2-7,-,TRBD1,CASSPSRDRRDEQYF,TGTGCCAGCTCACCTTCCCGGGACAGGAGGGACGAGCAGTACTTC
TRBV6-5,TRBJ1-2,few,-,CASSLTGYGYTF,TGTGCCAGCAGCCTGACAGGCTATGGCTACACCTTC
TRBV7-3,TRBJ1-1,-,TRBD1,CASSSQGVTEAFF,TGTGCCAGCAGCTCCCAGGGGGTCACTGAAGCTTTCTTT
TRBV14,TRBJ1-1,-,-,CASSRLLGGDTEAFF,TGTGCCAGCAGCCGCCTCTTAGGGGGGGACACTGAAGCTTTCTTT
TRBV14,TRBJ2-7,once,-,CASSQVYEQYF,TGTGCCAGCAGCCAAGTATACGAGCAGTACTTC
TRBV11-1,TRBJ2-7,-,-,CASSLLWGSYEQYF,TGTGCCAGCAGCTTATTGTGGGGCAGCTACGAGCAGTACTTC
TRBV7-2,TRBJ1-4,-,-,CASSVDRHHEKLFF,TGTGCCAGCAGCGTAGACAGACACCATGAAAAACTGTTTTTT
TRBV18,TRBJ2-1,-,TRBD1,CASSPITPGGFSYNEQFF,TGTGCCAGCTCACCAATAACCCCAGGGGGCTTTTCCTACAATGAGCAGTTCTTC
TRBV7-9,TRBJ1-5,-,-,CASSSTGQLAQPQHF,TGTGCCAGCAGCTCGACAGGTCAACTTGCTCAGCCCCAGCATTTT
TRBV10-1,TRBJ2-5,few,TRBD2,CASSESVAGGTQYF,TGCGCCAGCAGTGAGTCGGTAGCGGGGGGAACCCAGTACTTC
TRBV7-8,TRBJ1-4,-,-,CASSAASIDEKLFF,TGTGCCAGCAGCGCTGCCTCAATAGATGAAAAACTGTTTTTT
TRBV19,TRBJ1-1,-,-,CASSTLQVNTEAFF,TGTGCCAGTAGTACTCTACAGGTGAACACTGAAGCTTTCTTT
TRBV5-4,TRBJ1-2,-,-,CASSSGARGGYTF,TGTGCCAGCAGCTCCGGGGCCAGGGGCGGCTACACCTTC
TRBV12-3/TRBV12-4,TRBJ1-6,-,-,CASSLGSYSPLHF,TGTGCCAGCAGTTTGGGCAGCTATTCACCCCTCCACTTT
TRBV6-5,TRBJ1-2,-,-,CASRAWSGGYTF,TGTGCCAGCAGGGCTTGGAGTGGCGGCTACACCTTC
TRBV10-1,TRBJ2-2,-,-,CASTPGSSNTGELFF,TGCGCCAGCACCCCCGGGAGTTCGAACACCGGGGAGCTGTTTTTT
TRBV18,TRBJ1-4,-,-,CASSGQSTNEKLFF,TGTGCCAGCTCCGGACAGTCAACTAATGAAAAACTGTTTTTT
TRBV19,TRBJ1-5,few,TRBD1,CASSPGQLRGQPQHF,TGTGCCAGTAGTCCGGGACAGCTTAGGGGTCAGCCCCAGCATTTT
TRBV5-1,TRBJ1-1,-,-,CASSSVAGWGTTEAFF,TGCGCCAGCAGCTCCGTGGCAGGGTGGGGTACCACTGAAGCTTTCTTT
TRBV5-4,TRBJ2-7,-,TRBD2,CASSTYTGGYEQYF,TGTGCCAGCAGCACCTACACGGGGGGCTACGAGCAGTACTTC
TRBV5-4,TRBJ2-7,-,TRBD1,CASSGQGYEQYF,TGTGCCAGCAGCGGACAGGGCTACGAGCAGTACTTC
TRBV11-2,TRBJ2-5,-,TRBD2,CASSSSGGAFGETQYF,TGTGCCAGCAGCTCTAGCGGGGGGGCCTTTGGAGAGACCCAGTACTTC
TRBV19,TRBJ1-1,-,-,CASNDIALNTEAFF,TGTGCCAGTAATGACATCGCTTTGAACACTGAAGCTTTCTTT
TRBV30,TRBJ1-1,few,-,CAWRYLRRSRNTEAFF,TGTGCCTGGAGATACCTGAGGCGGAGCCGAAACACTGAAGCTTTCTTT
TRBV13,TRBJ1-3,-,-,CASSLRGVSGNTIYF,TGTGCCAGCAGCTTACGGGGAGTCTCTGGAAACACCATATATTTT
TRBV5-1,TRBJ1-4,-,TRBD1,CASSPGQGRSEKLFF,TGCGCCAGCAGCCCGGGACAGGGCCGGAGTGAAAAACTGTTTTTT
TRBV25-1,TRBJ1-2,-,TRBD1,CASSEGQAVDGYTF,TGTGCCAGCAGTGAGGGACAGGCAGTCGATGGCTACACCTTC
TRBV2,TRBJ2-4,-,-,CASSGGRALAKNIQYF,TGTGCCAGCAGTGGTGGGAGAGCCCTAGCCAAAAACATTCAGTACTTC